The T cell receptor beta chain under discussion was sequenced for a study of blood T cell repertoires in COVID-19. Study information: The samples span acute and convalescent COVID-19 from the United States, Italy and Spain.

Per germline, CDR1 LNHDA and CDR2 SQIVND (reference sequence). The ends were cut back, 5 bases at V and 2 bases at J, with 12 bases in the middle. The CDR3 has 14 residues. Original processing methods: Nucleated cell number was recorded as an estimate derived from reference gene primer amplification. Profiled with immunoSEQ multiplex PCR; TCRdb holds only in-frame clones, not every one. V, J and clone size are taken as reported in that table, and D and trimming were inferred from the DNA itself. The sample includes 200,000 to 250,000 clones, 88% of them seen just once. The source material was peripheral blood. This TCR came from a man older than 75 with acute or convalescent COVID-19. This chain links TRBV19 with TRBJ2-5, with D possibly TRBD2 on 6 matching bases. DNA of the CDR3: TGTGCCAGTAGTCCGGGACTCTCGCAAGAGACCCAGTACTTC. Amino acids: CASSPGLSQETQYF.